What follows describes a single TCR beta chain. Its antigen is unknown. This sample is part of a study of shared clonotypes between healthy human individuals. Study conclusions and caveats: Non-shared clonotypes displayed generation probabilities falling below those of clonotypes present in all four donors.

The material for each subset, its genomic DNA, was split evenly across several immunoSEQ plates. Repertoires were generated with immunoSEQ multiplex PCR, while TCRdb's copy carries only in-frame clones and drops some. Of under 650,000 clones in the sample, roughly 95% are singletons; the top ten hold approximately 0.06%. The authors divided CD4+ cells into CD45RA+ naive and CD45RA-negative memory subsets. Source material: naive CD4+ T cells sorted from blood. Subset: CD45RA+ positively selected. This receptor was identified in a woman aged 25 to 39 in good health.

The CDR3 DNA sequence: TGCGCCAGCAGCCAATTAGGGGGTGAAAAACTGTTTTTT. This encodes CASSQLGGEKLFF. The chain carries TRBV4-1 and TRBJ1-4, with a weak D call TRBD1 (6 bases). Germline V gives CDR1 MGHRA, CDR2 YSYEKL. V lost 2 bases to trimming and J lost 7 bases, with 8 bases between them. CDR3 length equals 13 residues.